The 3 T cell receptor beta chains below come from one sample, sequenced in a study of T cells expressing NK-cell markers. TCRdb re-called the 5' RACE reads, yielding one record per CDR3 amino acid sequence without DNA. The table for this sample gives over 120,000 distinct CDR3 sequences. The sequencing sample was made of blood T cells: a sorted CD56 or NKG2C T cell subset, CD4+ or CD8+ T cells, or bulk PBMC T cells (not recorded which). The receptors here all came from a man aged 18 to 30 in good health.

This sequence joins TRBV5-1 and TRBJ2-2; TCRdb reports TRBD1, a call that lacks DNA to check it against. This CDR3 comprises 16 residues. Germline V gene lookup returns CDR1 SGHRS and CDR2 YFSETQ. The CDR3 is CASSSLDRQNTGELFF.

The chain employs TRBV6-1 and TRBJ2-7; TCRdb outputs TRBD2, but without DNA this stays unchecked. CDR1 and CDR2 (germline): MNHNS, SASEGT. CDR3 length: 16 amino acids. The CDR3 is CASSFPRRDGSYEQYF.

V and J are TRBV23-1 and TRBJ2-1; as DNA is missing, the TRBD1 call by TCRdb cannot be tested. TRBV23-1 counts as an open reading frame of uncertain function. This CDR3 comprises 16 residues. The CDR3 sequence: CASSQWPGHVDNEQFF.